A single sample gave rise to the 32 T cell receptor beta chains below, sequenced in a study of T cell responses to AZD1222 COVID-19 vaccine. TCRdb's table, derived via immunoSEQ multiplex PCR, lists solely in-frame clones and lacks some. The sample carries over 110,000 clones, 93% recorded once. Sequencing used peripheral blood, obtained on day 0 of AZD1222 vaccination. All receptors come from an adult in good health.

This sequence joins TRBV20-1 and TRBJ2-7, with TRBD2 matching over 7 bases. Trimming cost V 3 bases and J 5 bases; bases outside gene matches: 16. Germline loops: CDR1 DFQATT, CDR2 SNEGSKA (reference sequence). The CDR3 is 16 residues long. The CDR3 reads CSASGRSGGSIDEQYF. As DNA, the CDR3 is TGCAGTGCTAGTGGTCGTTCGGGCGGGAGTATCGACGAGCAGTACTTC.

This chain links TRBV7-2 with TRBJ2-7; TRBD2 is a possible D gene (6 bases). Germline V lookup: CDR1 SGHTA, CDR2 FQGNSA. The V and J ends lost 5 bases and 5 bases respectively, with 16 bases between them. This CDR3 comprises 14 residues. CDR3 bases: TGTGCCAGCAGCGAGGGACTCTCATCCCACGAGCAGTACTTC. Encoded protein: CASSEGLSSHEQYF.

The J gene is TRBJ1-3, the V gene TRBV9, with TRBD1 as a possible D gene (5 bases). V gave up 3 bases and J gave up 2 bases, with 9 bases separating them. Germline V gene data show CDR1 as SGDLS and CDR2 as YYNGEE. This CDR3 has 14 residues. The CDR3 spells CASSGGGAGNTIYF. DNA for the CDR3: TGTGCCAGCAGCGGTGGGGGGGCTGGAAACACCATATATTTT.

This chain links TRBV5-4 with TRBJ1-6; possibly TRBD1 for D (5 bases). V gave up 1 base and J gave up 7 bases, with 12 bases separating them. CDR3 length: 15 amino acids. The germline V gene encodes CDR1 SGHNT and CDR2 YYREEE (reference sequence). The chain's CDR3 is CASSLSPSGNSPLHF. The CDR3 DNA follows: TGTGCCAGCAGCTTGTCCCCTTCAGGGAATTCACCCCTCCACTTT.

The rearrangement links TRBV9 to TRBJ1-1, with no clear D. The CDR3 has 13 residues. V lost 4 bases to trimming and J lost 3 bases, with 10 bases between them. The germline V gene has CDR1 SGDLS and CDR2 YYNGEE. The CDR3 here is CASSLLAYTEAFF. In DNA form, the CDR3 reads TGTGCCAGCAGCCTACTGGCGTACACTGAAGCTTTCTTT.

V gene TRBV6-5 combines with J gene TRBJ1-6; 7 bases agree with TRBD1. J was trimmed by 11 bases and V by 7 bases; bases with no gene match: 11. The CDR3 is 14 residues long. Germline V lookup: CDR1 MNHEY, CDR2 SVGAGI. The CDR3 sequence is CASNSQGLGAPLHF. DNA of the CDR3: TGTGCCAGCAACTCACAGGGGCTCGGCGCACCCCTCCACTTT.

The J gene is TRBJ1-3, the V gene TRBV25-1, with 9 nucleotides matching TRBD1. V lost 2 bases, J lost 0 bases, and 5 bases stayed unmatched. Looked up from germline, CDR1 is MGHDK and CDR2 is SYGVNS. There are 17 residues in the CDR3. CDR3 nucleotide sequence: TGTGCCAGCAGTGAACCGGGACAGGGTGTCTCTGGAAACACCATATATTTT. It specifies CASSEPGQGVSGNTIYF.

The chain joins TRBV7-2 to TRBJ2-3, with D possibly being TRBD2 (7 bases). Germline V lookup: CDR1 SGHTA, CDR2 FQGNSA. With 5 bases removed from V and 4 bases from J, the gap between germline ends came to 22 bases. CDR3 length: 17 residues. Written as DNA, the CDR3 is TGTGCCAGCAGCGAAATTAAGGGGGGGCCCAAGGCAGATACGCAGTATTTT. Translation gives CASSEIKGGPKADTQYF.

This clone appeared a single time. V and J are TRBV7-9 and TRBJ2-6; tentative D call: TRBD1 (6 bases). Germline V gene sequence: CDR1 SEHNR, CDR2 FQNEAQ (reference sequence). The V end was cut by 5 bases, the J end by 0 bases, with 17 bases between. The CDR3 has 18 residues. The CDR3 DNA is TGTGCCAGCAGCCAACGACAGGTGGATTACTCTGGGGCCAACGTCCTGACTTTC. It yields the protein CASSQRQVDYSGANVLTF.

V usage is TRBV7-9 and J usage is TRBJ2-7; D may correspond to TRBD1 or TRBD2 (5 bases each). CDR3 length: 15 amino acids. Per the germline V gene, CDR1 is SEHNR and CDR2 is FQNEAQ (reference sequence). Trimming took 7 bases from V and 5 from J, leaving 21 bases between them. CDR3 in DNA: TGTGCCAGCACCCCTGTGGGTGGGGGTCCCAACGAGCAGTACTTC. Protein product: CASTPVGGGPNEQYF.

This rearrangement joins TRBV4-3 to TRBJ2-7; maybe TRBD1 (5 bases). From germline, CDR1 is LGHNA and CDR2 YSLEER. Trimming shortened V by 0 bases and J by 2 bases, and 11 bases separated the two germline ends. The CDR3 runs 15 residues. The CDR3 reads CASSQDWTPTYEQYF. The CDR3 DNA reads TGCGCCAGCAGCCAAGATTGGACACCCACCTACGAGCAGTACTTC.

The chain carries TRBV27 and TRBJ2-2; D call uncertain. The CDR3 has 14 amino acids. V was cut by 5 bases and J by 10 bases, with 17 bases left in between. Germline loops: CDR1 MNHEY, CDR2 SMNVEV (reference sequence). CDR3 in DNA: TGTGCCAGCAGTAGAGTCTCCAGCAAATCGGAGCTGTTTTTT. Translation gives CASSRVSSKSELFF.

CDR3 sequence: CAWSVTDIYGYTF. CDR3 nucleotide sequence: TGTGCCTGGAGTGTAACGGATATCTATGGCTACACCTTC. This chain connects TRBV30 to TRBJ1-2; D not resolved. This CDR3 region has 13 residues. Germline values: CDR1 GTSNPN, CDR2 SVGIG (reference sequence). Trimming took 0 bases from V and 4 from J, leaving 9 bases between them. The variable domain in full, completed from reference TRBV30 and TRBJ1-2, reads SQTIHQWPATLVQPVGSPLSLECTVEGTSNPNLYWYRQAAGRGLQLLFYSVGIGQISSEVPQNLSASRPQDRQFILSSKKLLLSDSGFYLCAWSVTDIYGYTFGSGTRLTVV.

The chain recombines TRBV7-9 with TRBJ2-7; D is perhaps TRBD1 (5 bases). The CDR3 extends over 15 amino acids. V lost 1 base to trimming and J lost 4 bases, with 14 bases between them. CDR1 is SEHNR, CDR2 FQNEAQ, per germline (reference sequence). The CDR3 region is CASSLGGPGLYEQYF. The CDR3 bases are TGTGCCAGCAGCTTAGGGGGCCCTGGCCTGTACGAGCAGTACTTC.

The chain combines TRBV3-1 (or the pseudogene TRBV3-2) with TRBJ1-6; D might be TRBD1 (5 bases). This CDR3 has 13 amino acids. V gave up 5 bases and J gave up 7 bases, with 9 bases separating them. Germline V lookup: CDR1 LGHDT, CDR2 YNNKEL (reference sequence). CDR3 loop: CASSLEGNSPLHF. CDR3 nucleotides: TGTGCCAGCAGCTTGGAGGGGAATTCACCCCTCCACTTT.

CDR3 sequence reads: CASSPAGGPSTDTQYF. For the CDR3, the DNA is TGTGCCAGCAGCCCCGCGGGCGGACCTAGCACAGATACGCAGTATTTT. The chain joins TRBV5-4 to TRBJ2-3, with D maybe TRBD2 (5 bases). The germline V gene has CDR1 SGHNT and CDR2 YYREEE (reference sequence). This CDR3 has 16 amino acids. V was shortened by 4 bases and J by 0 bases, with 15 bases between the two germline ends.

The chain is built from TRBV4-1 and TRBJ2-2; 7 nucleotides line up with TRBD1. This CDR3 has 13 amino acids. The V gene's germline CDR1 is MGHRA and CDR2 YSYEKL. V gave up 6 bases and J gave up 6 bases; unmatched junction bases: 4. This chain's CDR3 is CASRGQGAGELFF. CDR3 DNA sequence: TGCGCCAGCAGGGGGCAGGGGGCCGGGGAGCTGTTTTTT.

The rearrangement uses TRBV5-3 and TRBJ2-2, with a possible D match to TRBD1 (6 bases). TRBV5-3 has ORF status, its function being uncertain. Trimming removed 10 bases from V and 0 bases from J, with 13 bases in between. CDR3 length: 14 amino acids. CDR3 DNA sequence: TGTGCCGGAAAGACAGGTTCGAACACCGGGGAGCTGTTTTTT. As protein: CAGKTGSNTGELFF.

The V call is TRBV19, the J call TRBJ2-3; D may be TRBD1 (6 bases). Germline V CDR1 and CDR2: LNHDA, SQIVND (reference sequence). The CDR3 is 14 residues long. Trimming took off 5 bases at V and 2 bases at J, with 11 bases between the two ends. The CDR3 is CASSHREHTDTQYF. CDR3 nucleotides: TGTGCCAGTAGTCACAGGGAACACACAGATACGCAGTATTTT.

The rearrangement joins TRBV19 to TRBJ2-2, with unresolved D. The V and J ends lost 4 bases and 7 bases respectively, with 13 bases between them. The CDR3 has 14 amino acids. From germline, CDR1 is LNHDA and CDR2 SQIVND (reference sequence). This CDR3 is CASSKGPTRGELFF. The DNA of the CDR3 is TGTGCCAGTAGTAAGGGCCCGACCCGCGGGGAGCTGTTTTTT.

This rearrangement joins TRBV30 to TRBJ2-7, with 8 bases aligning to TRBD2. J gave up 0 bases and V 2 bases, and 6 bases lay outside the gene matches. Looked up from germline, CDR1 is GTSNPN and CDR2 is SVGIG (reference sequence). There are 15 residues in the CDR3. CDR3: CAWSRTSSISYEQYF. DNA for the CDR3: TGTGCCTGGAGTCGGACTAGCTCCATCTCCTACGAGCAGTACTTC.

This clone was detected once. V is TRBV6-5 and J is TRBJ1-1; D unresolved. This CDR3 spans 15 amino acids. Per germline, CDR1 MNHEY and CDR2 SVGAGI. V was shortened by 6 bases and J by 2 bases, with 16 bases between the two germline ends. The chain's CDR3 is CASRLITGSNTEAFF. CDR3 sequence (DNA): TGTGCCAGCAGGCTAATTACGGGAAGTAACACTGAAGCTTTCTTT.

The genes are TRBV7-2 and TRBJ2-7; 7 positions match TRBD2. V was pared by 5 bases and J by 2 bases, with 18 bases of the junction left unmatched. The CDR3 loop spans 18 amino acids. Germline CDR1 is SGHTA and CDR2 is FQGNSA. The CDR3 nucleotides are TGTGCCAGCAGCCTAGGTGGGTTTGGCGGGAGAGTTCCCTACGAGCAGTACTTC. Protein product: CASSLGGFGGRVPYEQYF.

The chain is built from TRBV3-1 (or the pseudogene TRBV3-2) and TRBJ2-2, with 9 bases fitting TRBD2. Losses at the gene ends were 4 bases for V and 0 bases for J; bases not matched to a gene: 6. CDR1 and CDR2 (germline): LGHDT, YNNKEL (reference sequence). This CDR3 comprises 17 residues. In DNA, the CDR3 is TGTGCCAGCAGCCTCTTTAGCGGGGGCCCGAACACCGGGGAGCTGTTTTTT. Its translation is CASSLFSGGPNTGELFF.

The rearrangement uses TRBV19 and TRBJ1-2; D might be TRBD1 (6 bases). Germline V gene sequence: CDR1 LNHDA, CDR2 SQIVND (reference sequence). The germline V and J ends were trimmed by 7 bases and 0 bases, with 12 bases remaining between them. The CDR3 has 14 residues. The CDR3, as DNA: TGTGCCAGTACTCGGACAGCAGCTAACTATGGCTACACCTTC. It encodes CASTRTAANYGYTF. The full variable domain, with the rest looked up from reference TRBV19 and TRBJ1-2, is DGGITQSPKYLFRKEGQNVTLSCEQNLNHDAMYWYRQDPGQGLRLIYYSQIVNDFQKGDIAEGYSVSREKKESFPLTVTSAQKNPTAFYLCASTRTAANYGYTFGSGTRLTVV.

The gene calls are TRBV5-6 and TRBJ1-2, with D possibly TRBD1 on 5 matching bases. V lost 0 bases and J 8 bases, leaving 14 bases between the germline ends. CDR1 and CDR2 (germline): SGHDT, YYEEEE. This CDR3 spans 14 amino acids. The chain's CDR3 is CASSLGPGARGYTF. The CDR3 nucleotides are TGTGCCAGCAGCTTGGGTCCTGGGGCCAGAGGCTACACCTTC.

The chain employs TRBV27 and TRBJ1-2; D gene uncertain. V lost 2 bases, J lost 7 bases, and 20 bases lay in between. This CDR3 has 16 amino acids. The V gene's germline CDR1 is MNHEY and CDR2 SMNVEV (reference sequence). CDR3 sequence: CASSLHEGTLRGGYTF. The CDR3 DNA sequence: TGTGCCAGCAGTTTACATGAGGGAACTCTACGGGGTGGCTACACCTTC.

V gene TRBV30 combines with J gene TRBJ1-1; the match to TRBD1 covers 8 bases. The CDR3 contains 12 residues. Germline values: CDR1 GTSNPN, CDR2 SVGIG (reference sequence). V lost 5 bases, J lost 1 base, and 0 bases stayed unmatched. CDR3 residues: CAWGQGNTEAFF. The CDR3 nucleotides are TGTGCCTGGGGACAGGGGAACACTGAAGCTTTCTTT.

The chain recombines TRBV6-2 or TRBV6-3 with TRBJ2-7, with D unclear. The CDR3 length is 14 residues. V dropped 4 bases and J dropped 0 bases, with 10 bases sitting between them. CDR1 MNHEY and CDR2 SVGEGT come from the germline V gene. The CDR3 region is CASSWTGSSYEQYF. The CDR3 nucleotides read TGTGCCAGCAGTTGGACGGGTAGCTCCTACGAGCAGTACTTC.

The chain recombines TRBV7-6 with TRBJ2-2; maybe TRBD2 (7 bases). From germline, CDR1 is SGHVS and CDR2 FNYEAQ. V shed 5 bases and J shed 4 bases, with 14 bases lying between them. The CDR3 length is 15 residues. The chain's CDR3 is CASSAAGAFTGELFF. The CDR3 DNA reads TGTGCCAGCAGCGCCGCGGGGGCCTTCACCGGGGAGCTGTTTTTT.

The rearrangement uses TRBV11-2 and TRBJ2-1; maybe TRBD2 (5 bases). The germline V gene encodes CDR1 SGHAT and CDR2 FQNNGV. This CDR3 is built from 14 residues. Trimming removed 3 bases from V and 4 bases from J, with 10 bases in between. CDR3: CASSFGSVYNEQFF. The DNA of the CDR3 is TGTGCCAGCAGCTTTGGTAGCGTTTACAATGAGCAGTTCTTC. The variable domain in full, with the rest retrieved from reference TRBV11-2 and TRBJ2-1, is EAGVAQSPRYKIIEKRQSVAFWCNPISGHATLYWYQQILGQGPKLLIQFQNNGVVDDSQLPKDRFSAERLKGVDSTLKIQPAKLEDSAVYLCASSFGSVYNEQFFGPGTRLTVL.

This clone was seen just once. V and J are TRBV3-1 (or the pseudogene TRBV3-2) and TRBJ2-7; D is uncertain. The germline CDR1 and CDR2 sequences are LGHDT and YNNKEL (reference sequence). This CDR3 has 14 residues. The germline V and J ends were trimmed by 1 base and 3 bases, with 10 bases remaining between them. CDR3 in DNA: TGTGCCAGCAGCCAAGGATTAGCCCTCTACGAGCAGTACTTC. Protein: CASSQGLALYEQYF.